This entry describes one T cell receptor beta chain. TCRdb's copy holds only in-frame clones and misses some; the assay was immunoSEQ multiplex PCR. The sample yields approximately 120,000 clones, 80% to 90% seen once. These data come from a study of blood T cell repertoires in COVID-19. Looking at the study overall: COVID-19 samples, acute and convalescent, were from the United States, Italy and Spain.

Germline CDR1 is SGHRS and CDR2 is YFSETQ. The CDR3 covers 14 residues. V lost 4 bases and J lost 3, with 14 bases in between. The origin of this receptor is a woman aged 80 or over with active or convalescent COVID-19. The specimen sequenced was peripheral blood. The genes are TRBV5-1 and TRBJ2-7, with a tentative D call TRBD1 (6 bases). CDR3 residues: CASSPGQRLYEQYF. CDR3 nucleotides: TGCGCCAGCAGCCCCGGACAGAGACTCTACGAGCAGTACTTC.